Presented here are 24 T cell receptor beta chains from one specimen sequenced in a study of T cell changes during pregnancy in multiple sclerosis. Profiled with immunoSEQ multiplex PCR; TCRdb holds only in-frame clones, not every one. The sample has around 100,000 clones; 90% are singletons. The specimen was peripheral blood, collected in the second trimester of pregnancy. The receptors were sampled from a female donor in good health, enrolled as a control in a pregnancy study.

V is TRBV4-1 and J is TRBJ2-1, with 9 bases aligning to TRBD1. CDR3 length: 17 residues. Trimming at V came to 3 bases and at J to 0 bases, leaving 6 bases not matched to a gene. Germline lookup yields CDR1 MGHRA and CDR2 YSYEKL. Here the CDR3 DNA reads TGCGCCAGCAGCCAGGCTCCGGGACAGGGCTCCTACAATGAGCAGTTCTTC. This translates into CASSQAPGQGSYNEQFF.

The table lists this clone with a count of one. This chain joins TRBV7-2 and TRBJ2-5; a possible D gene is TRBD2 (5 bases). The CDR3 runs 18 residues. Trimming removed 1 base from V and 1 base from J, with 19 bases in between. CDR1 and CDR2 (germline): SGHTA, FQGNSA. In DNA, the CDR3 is TGTGCCAGCAGCTTAGGCCGTCCGGCCCTAGGGAGCCAAGAGACCCAGTACTTC. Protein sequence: CASSLGRPALGSQETQYF.

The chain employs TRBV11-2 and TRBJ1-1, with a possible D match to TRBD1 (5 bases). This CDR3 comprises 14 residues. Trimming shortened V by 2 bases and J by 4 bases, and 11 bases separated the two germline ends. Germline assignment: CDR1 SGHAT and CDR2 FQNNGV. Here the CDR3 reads CASSLYGRATEAFF. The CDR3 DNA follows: TGTGCCAGCAGCTTATATGGCAGGGCCACTGAAGCTTTCTTT.

CDR3 protein: CASSFGKNTEAFF. The CDR3 DNA is TGCGCCAGCAGCTTCGGGAAAAACACTGAAGCTTTCTTT. J is TRBJ1-1 and V is TRBV5-1, with no clear D. The CDR3 consists of 13 residues. Germline V CDR1 and CDR2: SGHRS, YFSETQ. The V end was cut by 2 bases, the J end by 2 bases, with 7 bases between. Based on the CDR3 plus reference TRBV5-1 and TRBJ1-1, the full variable domain is KAGVTQTPRYLIKTRGQQVTLSCSPISGHRSVSWYQQTPGQGLQFLFEYFSETQRNKGNFPGRFSGRQFSNSRSEMNVSTLELGDSALYLCASSFGKNTEAFFGQGTRLTVV.

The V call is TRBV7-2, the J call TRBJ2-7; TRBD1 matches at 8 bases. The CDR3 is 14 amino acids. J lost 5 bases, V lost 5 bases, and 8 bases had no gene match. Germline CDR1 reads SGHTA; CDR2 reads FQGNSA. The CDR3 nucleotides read TGTGCCAGCAGCCCTTGGACAGGGACCGACGAGCAGTACTTC. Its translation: CASSPWTGTDEQYF.

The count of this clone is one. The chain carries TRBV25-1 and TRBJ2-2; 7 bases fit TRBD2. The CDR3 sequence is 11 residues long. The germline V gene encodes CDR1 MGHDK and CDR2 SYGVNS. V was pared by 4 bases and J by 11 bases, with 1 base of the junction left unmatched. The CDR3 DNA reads TGTGCCAGCAGTGGCGGGAGAGAGCTGTTTTTT. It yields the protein CASSGGRELFF.

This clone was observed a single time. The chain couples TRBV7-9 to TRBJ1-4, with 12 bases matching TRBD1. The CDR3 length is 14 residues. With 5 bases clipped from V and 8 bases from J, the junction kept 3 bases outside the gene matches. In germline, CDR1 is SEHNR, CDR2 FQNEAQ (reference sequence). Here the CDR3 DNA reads TGTGCCAGCAGCAGGGACAGGGGGCAGGAAAAACTGTTTTTT. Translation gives CASSRDRGQEKLFF.

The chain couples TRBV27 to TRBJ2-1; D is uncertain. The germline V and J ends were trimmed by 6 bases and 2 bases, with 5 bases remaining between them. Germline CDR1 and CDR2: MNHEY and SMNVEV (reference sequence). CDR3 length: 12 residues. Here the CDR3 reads CASSPAYNEQFF. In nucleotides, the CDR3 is TGTGCCAGCAGCCCCGCCTACAATGAGCAGTTCTTC.

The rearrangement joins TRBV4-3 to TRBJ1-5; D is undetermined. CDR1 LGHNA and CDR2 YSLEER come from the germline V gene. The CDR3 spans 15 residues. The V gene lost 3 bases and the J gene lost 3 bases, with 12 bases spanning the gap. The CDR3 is CASSHTAALNQPQHF. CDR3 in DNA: TGCGCCAGCAGCCACACAGCGGCCCTCAATCAGCCCCAGCATTTT.

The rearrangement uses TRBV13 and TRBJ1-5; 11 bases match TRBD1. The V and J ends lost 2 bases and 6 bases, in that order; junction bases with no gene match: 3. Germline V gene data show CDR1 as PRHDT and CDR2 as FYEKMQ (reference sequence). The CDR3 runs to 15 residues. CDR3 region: CASSLSDRGRQPQHF. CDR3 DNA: TGTGCCAGCAGCTTATCGGACAGGGGGCGTCAGCCCCAGCATTTT.

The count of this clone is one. The CDR3, as DNA: TGTGCCAGCAAAGGGACAGTGAACACCGGGGAGCTGTTTTTT. Encoded protein: CASKGTVNTGELFF. This chain links TRBV6-1 with TRBJ2-2; 7 bases match TRBD1. The CDR3 totals 14 residues. In germline, CDR1 is MNHNS, CDR2 SASEGT. V was clipped by 7 bases and J by 1 base; unmatched bases: 3.

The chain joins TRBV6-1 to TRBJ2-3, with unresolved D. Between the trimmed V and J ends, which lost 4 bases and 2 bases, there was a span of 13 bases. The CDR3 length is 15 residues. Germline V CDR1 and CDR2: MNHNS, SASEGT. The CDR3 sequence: CASSVLDLLTDTQYF. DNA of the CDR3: TGTGCCAGCAGTGTCCTAGACCTACTCACAGATACGCAGTATTTT.

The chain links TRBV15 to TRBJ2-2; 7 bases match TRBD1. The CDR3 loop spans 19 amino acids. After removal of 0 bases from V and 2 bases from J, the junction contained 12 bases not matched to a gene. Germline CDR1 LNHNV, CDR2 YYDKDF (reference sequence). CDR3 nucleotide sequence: TGTGCCACCAGCAGAGATGTGGTCAGAGGGGGCCTCAACACCGGGGAGCTGTTTTTT. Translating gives CATSRDVVRGGLNTGELFF.

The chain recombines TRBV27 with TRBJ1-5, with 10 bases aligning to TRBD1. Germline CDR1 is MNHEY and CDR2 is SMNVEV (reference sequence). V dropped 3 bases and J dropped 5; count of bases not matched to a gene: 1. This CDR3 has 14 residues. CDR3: CASSLTGGDQPQHF. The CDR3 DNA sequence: TGTGCCAGCAGTTTGACAGGGGGCGATCAGCCCCAGCATTTT.

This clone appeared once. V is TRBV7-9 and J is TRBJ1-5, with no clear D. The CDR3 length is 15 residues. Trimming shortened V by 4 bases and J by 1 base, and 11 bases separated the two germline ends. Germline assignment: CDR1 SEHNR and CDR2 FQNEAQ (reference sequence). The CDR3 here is CASSSEGVSNQPQHF. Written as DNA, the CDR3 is TGTGCCAGCAGCTCCGAGGGTGTCAGCAATCAGCCCCAGCATTTT.

The CDR3 nucleotides read TGCGCCAGCAGCCAAGAATTTAGCGGGAGGCGTAATGAGCAGTTCTTC. Encoded protein: CASSQEFSGRRNEQFF. This chain connects TRBV4-3 to TRBJ2-1; 10 nucleotides agree with TRBD2. Germline lookup yields CDR1 LGHNA and CDR2 YSLEER. This CDR3 contains 16 residues. V dropped 0 bases and J dropped 7; count of bases not matched to a gene: 6.

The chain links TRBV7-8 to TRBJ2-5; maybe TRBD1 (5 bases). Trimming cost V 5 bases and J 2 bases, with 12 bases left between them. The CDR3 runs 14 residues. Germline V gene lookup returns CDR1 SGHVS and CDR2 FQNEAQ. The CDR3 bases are TGTGCCAGCAGCAGGACCAGGGTTCAAGAGACCCAGTACTTC. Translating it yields CASSRTRVQETQYF.

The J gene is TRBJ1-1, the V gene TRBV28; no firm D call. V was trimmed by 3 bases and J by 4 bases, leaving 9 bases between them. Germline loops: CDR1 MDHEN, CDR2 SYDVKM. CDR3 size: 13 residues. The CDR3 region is CASSFHAPTEAFF. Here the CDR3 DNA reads TGTGCCAGCAGTTTCCATGCGCCCACTGAAGCTTTCTTT.

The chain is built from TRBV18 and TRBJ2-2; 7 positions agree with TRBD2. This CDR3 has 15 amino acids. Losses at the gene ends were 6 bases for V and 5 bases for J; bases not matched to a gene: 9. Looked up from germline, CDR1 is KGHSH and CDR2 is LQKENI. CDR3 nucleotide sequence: TGTGCCAGCTCGGCGGATCAGGGAGGGACCGGGGAGCTGTTTTTT. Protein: CASSADQGGTGELFF.

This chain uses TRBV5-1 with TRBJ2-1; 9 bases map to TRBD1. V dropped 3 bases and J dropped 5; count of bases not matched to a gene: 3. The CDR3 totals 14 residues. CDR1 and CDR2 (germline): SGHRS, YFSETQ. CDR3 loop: CASSSGTGNNEQFF. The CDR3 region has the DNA TGCGCCAGCAGCTCTGGGACAGGGAACAATGAGCAGTTCTTC.

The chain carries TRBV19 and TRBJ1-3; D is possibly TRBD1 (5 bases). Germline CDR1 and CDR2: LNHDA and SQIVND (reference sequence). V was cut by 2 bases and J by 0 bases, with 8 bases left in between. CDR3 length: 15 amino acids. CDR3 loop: CASSIQGNSGNTIYF. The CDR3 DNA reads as TGTGCCAGTAGTATACAGGGAAACTCTGGAAACACCATATATTTT.

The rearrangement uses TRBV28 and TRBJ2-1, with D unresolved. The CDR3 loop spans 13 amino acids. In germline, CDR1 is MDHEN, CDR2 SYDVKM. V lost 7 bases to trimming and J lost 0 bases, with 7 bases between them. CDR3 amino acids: CASKASSYNEQFF. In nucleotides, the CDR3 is TGTGCCAGCAAAGCGAGCTCCTACAATGAGCAGTTCTTC.

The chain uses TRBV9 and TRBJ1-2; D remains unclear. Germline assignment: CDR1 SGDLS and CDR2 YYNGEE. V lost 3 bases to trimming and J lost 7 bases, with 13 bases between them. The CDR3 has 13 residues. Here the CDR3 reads CASSASEGGGYTF. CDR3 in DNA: TGTGCCAGCAGCGCCTCGGAGGGAGGTGGCTACACCTTC.

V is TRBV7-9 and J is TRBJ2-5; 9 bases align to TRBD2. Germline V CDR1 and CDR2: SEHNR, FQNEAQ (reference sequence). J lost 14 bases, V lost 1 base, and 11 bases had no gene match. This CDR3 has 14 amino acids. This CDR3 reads CASSLEVAGELPYF. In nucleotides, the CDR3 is TGTGCCAGCAGCTTAGAGGTAGCGGGGGAACTACCATACTTC.